This T cell receptor (beta chain) emerged from a study of patients and donors after allogeneic stem cell transplantation (dated by TCRdb to the early 2020s). About this clonotype: Its recognized antigen is unknown. One base away there is no much larger clone; base qualities are not given.

Library preparation employed RT-PCR. Sequencing relied on a NextSeq 550. The public reads were reprocessed in TCRdb via fastp at Q25 and MiXCR, keeping in-frame beta chains. Every distinct CDR3 protein forms one entry, paired with its most common genes and DNA. The sample yields about 960,000 distinct CDR3 sequences; roughly 18% were counted once. Clones ranked in the top ten supply about 6% of the sample. Germline trimming: 7 bases from V, 7 bases from J; junction bases outside gene matches: 3. CDR1 and CDR2 were assigned from the germline V gene as MNHNS and SASEGT. The CDR3 starts with the cysteine, ends with the phenylalanine, and has 13 residues. This entry keeps only the CDR3 DNA: 39 bases, framed from base 1.

Sequenced input: blood, either unsorted or a sorted T cell fraction (not recorded which). The sequence is built from TRBV6-1 and TRBJ1-3; 11 bases in the junction line up with TRBD1. This receptor was obtained from a human donor who was either an allogeneic HSCT recipient or a stem cell or donor lymphocyte infusion donor (not recorded which). It is not recorded whose cells these are; they may come from a transplant donor. The base sequence is TGTGCCAGCACCCGGGACAGGGGGAACACCATATATTTT. Its translation is CASTRDRGNTIYF.